This T cell receptor beta chain was sequenced during a study of blood T cell repertoires in COVID-19. TCRdb keeps only in-frame clones here, not all; method: immunoSEQ multiplex PCR. Among about 200,000 clones listed, 90% were seen once. The CDR3 consists of 14 residues. The ends were cut back, 1 base at V and 4 bases at J, with 5 bases in the middle. Germline CDR1 is SGHTA and CDR2 is FQGNSA. The V and J genes are TRBV7-2 and TRBJ1-6; D is undetermined. What was sequenced was peripheral blood. The clonotype comes from a man aged 45-65 years with acute or convalescent COVID-19. This CDR3 reads CASSLVRYNSPLHF. The CDR3, as DNA: TGTGCCAGCAGCTTAGTGAGGTATAATTCACCCCTCCACTTT.